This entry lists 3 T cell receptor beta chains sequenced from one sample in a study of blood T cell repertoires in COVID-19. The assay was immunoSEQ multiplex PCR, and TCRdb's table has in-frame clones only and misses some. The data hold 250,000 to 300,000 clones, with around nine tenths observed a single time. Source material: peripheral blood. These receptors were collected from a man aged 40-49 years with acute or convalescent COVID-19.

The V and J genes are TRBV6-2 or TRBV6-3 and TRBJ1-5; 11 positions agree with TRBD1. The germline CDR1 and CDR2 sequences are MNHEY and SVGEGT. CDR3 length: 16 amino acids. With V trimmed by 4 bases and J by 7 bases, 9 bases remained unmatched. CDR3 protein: CASSSTDRGLGQPQHF. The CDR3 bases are TGTGCCAGCAGTTCCACGGACAGGGGGCTTGGACAGCCCCAGCATTTT.

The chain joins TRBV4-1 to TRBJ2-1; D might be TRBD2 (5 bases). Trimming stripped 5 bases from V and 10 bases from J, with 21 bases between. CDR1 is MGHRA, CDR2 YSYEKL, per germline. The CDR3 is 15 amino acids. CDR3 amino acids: CASSWRSDSTREQFF. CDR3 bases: TGCGCCAGCAGCTGGAGGAGTGATTCCACCCGGGAGCAGTTCTTC.

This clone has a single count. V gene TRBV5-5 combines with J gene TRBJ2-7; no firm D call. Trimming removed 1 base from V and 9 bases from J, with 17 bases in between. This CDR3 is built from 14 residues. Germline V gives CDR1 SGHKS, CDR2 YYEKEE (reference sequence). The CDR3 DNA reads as TGTGCCAGCAGCTTGCCGGGTGCGCCCTCCGGGCAGTACTTC. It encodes CASSLPGAPSGQYF.